One sample yielded the 23 T cell receptor beta chains listed below, sequenced in a study of T cell responses to AZD1222 COVID-19 vaccine. Repertoires were generated with immunoSEQ multiplex PCR, while TCRdb's copy carries only in-frame clones and drops some. The sample shows 65,000 to 85,000 clones, approximately 85% of them seen only once. The source was peripheral blood, collected 28 days after the second AZD1222 dose. The receptors derive from an adult who received the AZD1222 COVID-19 vaccine.

In its sample, this clone was seen a few times. Other DNA sequences in this sample translate to the same CDR3. V is TRBV7-9 and J is TRBJ1-6; D is possibly TRBD1 (5 bases). V was pared by 3 bases and J by 7 bases, with 10 bases between. CDR1 and CDR2 (germline): SEHNR, FQNEAQ (reference sequence). The CDR3 sequence is 14 residues long. CDR3 sequence: CASSFGRENSPLHF. The DNA of the CDR3 is TGTGCCAGCAGCTTTGGCAGGGAGAATTCACCCCTCCACTTT.

The rearrangement joins TRBV19 to TRBJ1-1; D gene ambiguous. There are 13 residues in the CDR3. The ends were cut back, 1 base at V and 1 base at J, with 4 bases in the middle. The germline CDR1 and CDR2 sequences are LNHDA and SQIVND (reference sequence). The CDR3 nucleotides are TGTGCCAGTAGTATAGCGAAGAACACTGAAGCTTTCTTT. Translation gives CASSIAKNTEAFF.

This sequence joins TRBV2 and TRBJ2-2, with D possibly being TRBD2 (6 bases). V lost 7 bases to trimming and J lost 2 bases, with 11 bases between them. Germline lookup yields CDR1 SNHLY and CDR2 FYNNEI. The CDR3 spans 14 residues. The CDR3 bases are TGTGCCAGCACCGGGACTTTAAACACCGGGGAGCTGTTTTTT. Amino acids: CASTGTLNTGELFF.

This sequence joins TRBV24-1 and TRBJ2-1; D not certain. This CDR3 has 17 residues. CDR1 is KGHDR and CDR2 is SFDVKD in the germline V gene. V was pared by 1 base and J by 5 bases, with 17 bases between. The CDR3: CATSDFIPIRGNNEQFF. The CDR3 DNA follows: TGTGCCACCAGTGATTTTATCCCGATCCGAGGAAACAATGAGCAGTTCTTC.

The chain couples TRBV28 to TRBJ1-5; 8 positions agree with TRBD1. With V trimmed by 3 bases and J by 6 bases, 7 bases remained unmatched. CDR3 length: 15 amino acids. CDR1 is MDHEN, CDR2 SYDVKM, per germline. The CDR3 DNA reads TGTGCCAGCAGTTTGGGTCAAACAGGGGGTCAGCCCCAGCATTTT. This translates into CASSLGQTGGQPQHF.

The chain has TRBV29-1 and TRBJ1-2, with D hard to call. Deletions cut 3 bases from V and 5 bases from J, with 7 bases between. The germline CDR1 and CDR2 sequences are SQVTM and ANQGSEA. The CDR3 length is 11 residues. The CDR3 nucleotides read TGCAGCGTTGAGAGTGGGTATGGCTACACCTTC. This sequence encodes CSVESGYGYTF.

The chain links TRBV6-2 or TRBV6-3 to TRBJ2-2; the match to TRBD1 covers 7 bases. The ends lost 6 bases at V and 0 bases at J; junction bases unmatched: 4. The CDR3 length is 15 residues. Germline CDR1 and CDR2: MNHEY and SVGEGT. CDR3 DNA: TGTGCCAGCAGCGAAACAGGGGCGAACACCGGGGAGCTGTTTTTT. Residues: CASSETGANTGELFF.

V usage is TRBV7-2 and J usage is TRBJ1-2; TRBD1 matches at 7 bases. Germline V lookup: CDR1 SGHTA, CDR2 FQGNSA. The CDR3 contains 14 residues. J lost 0 bases, V lost 7 bases, and 5 bases had no gene match. The CDR3: CASKTGTANYGYTF. The CDR3 DNA sequence: TGTGCCAGCAAAACCGGGACAGCTAACTATGGCTACACCTTC.

The CDR3 DNA follows: TGTGCCAGCAGCAAGGGGCGAGAGACCCAGTACTTC. This codes for CASSKGRETQYF. The rearrangement joins TRBV7-8 to TRBJ2-5; a possible D gene is TRBD1 (5 bases). This CDR3 has 12 residues. Trimming removed 5 bases at V and 4 bases at J, with 8 bases between. Looked up from germline, CDR1 is SGHVS and CDR2 is FQNEAQ.

This sequence joins TRBV29-1 and TRBJ1-2, with no clear D. Germline loops: CDR1 SQVTM, CDR2 ANQGSEA. V was trimmed by 5 bases and J by 5 bases, leaving 12 bases between them. The CDR3 length is 12 residues. CDR3 nucleotides: TGCAGCGTTCGCGGACGGAGTTATGGCTACACCTTC. This gives the protein CSVRGRSYGYTF.

The CDR3 region is CASSYGVWNQPQHF. The CDR3 DNA is TGTGCCAGCAGCTACGGCGTTTGGAATCAGCCCCAGCATTTT. The chain couples TRBV7-2 to TRBJ1-5, with D unresolved. Germline V lookup: CDR1 SGHTA, CDR2 FQGNSA. The CDR3 sequence is 14 residues long. V lost 4 bases and J lost 4, with 11 bases in between. Full variable domain (rest looked up from reference TRBV7-2 and TRBJ1-5): GAGVSQSPSNKVTEKGKDVELRCDPISGHTALYWYRQSLGQGLEFLIYFQGNSAPDKSGLPSDRFSAERTGGSVSTLTIQRTQQEDSAVYLCASSYGVWNQPQHFGDGTRLSIL.

V is TRBV30 and J is TRBJ2-2, with D unclear. V lost 3 bases to trimming and J lost 8 bases, with 10 bases between them. This CDR3 region has 12 residues. Germline values: CDR1 GTSNPN, CDR2 SVGIG (reference sequence). CDR3 nucleotides: TGTGCCTGGAGGGGGTTTACTGGGGAGCTGTTTTTT. Amino acid sequence: CAWRGFTGELFF.

J is TRBJ2-3 and V is TRBV4-1; D possibly uses TRBD1 or TRBD2 (5 bases each). Trimming stripped 2 bases from V and 6 bases from J, with 15 bases between. The germline V gene encodes CDR1 MGHRA and CDR2 YSYEKL. This CDR3 is 15 amino acids long. CDR3 coding DNA: TGCGCCAGCAGCCAACAACTAGGGGCAGCTGATACGCAGTATTTT. This translates into CASSQQLGAADTQYF.

The chain joins TRBV5-8 to TRBJ2-3, with D possibly matching TRBD1 (5 bases). V was clipped by 1 base and J by 1 base, with 10 bases between them. Germline-derived CDR1 and CDR2 are SGHTS and YDEGEE. CDR3 length equals 15 residues. The CDR3, as DNA: TGTGCCAGCAGCTTGTCGGGCAGGGGCACAGATACGCAGTATTTT. It is translated as CASSLSGRGTDTQYF.

V usage is TRBV6-5 and J usage is TRBJ1-4; possibly TRBD1 for D (5 bases). CDR1 and CDR2 from the germline V gene are MNHEY and SVGAGI. CDR3 length: 14 amino acids. Trimming left V 7 bases short and J 8 bases short, with 17 bases between. CDR3: CASTQEAGIEKLFF. The CDR3 DNA follows: TGTGCCAGCACCCAGGAGGCAGGGATAGAAAAACTGTTTTTT.

J is TRBJ1-1 and V is TRBV25-1; D is perhaps TRBD1 (5 bases). This CDR3 is built from 13 residues. The germline V gene has CDR1 MGHDK and CDR2 SYGVNS. Trimming took 2 bases from V and 5 from J, leaving 9 bases between them. Here the CDR3 reads CASSEIGTTEAFF. In DNA, the CDR3 is TGTGCCAGCAGTGAAATAGGGACGACTGAAGCTTTCTTT.

The chain carries TRBV28 and TRBJ2-7; possible D gene TRBD1, 5 bases. CDR3 length: 16 residues. V lost 1 base and J lost 5, with 18 bases in between. CDR1 MDHEN and CDR2 SYDVKM come from the germline V gene. CDR3 in amino acids: CASSLFTAGMSHEQYF. CDR3 in DNA: TGTGCCAGCAGTTTATTTACGGCAGGGATGAGCCACGAGCAGTACTTC.

The genes are TRBV18 and TRBJ2-7, with TRBD1 as a possible D gene (6 bases). Trimming removed 4 bases from V and 3 bases from J, with 16 bases in between. Germline-derived CDR1 and CDR2 are KGHSH and LQKENI. This CDR3 has 15 amino acids. The CDR3 spells CASSLARGRGYEQYF. In nucleotides, the CDR3 is TGTGCCAGCTCACTCGCCAGGGGCCGGGGCTACGAGCAGTACTTC.

The chain couples TRBV2 to TRBJ1-4, with D possibly being TRBD1 (5 bases). The CDR3 is made up of 15 amino acids. Germline V gene sequence: CDR1 SNHLY, CDR2 FYNNEI. V gave up 7 bases and J gave up 7 bases, with 19 bases separating them. The CDR3: CASTPVGGESEKLFF. For the CDR3, the DNA is TGTGCCAGCACCCCGGTCGGGGGTGAAAGTGAAAAACTGTTTTTT.

J is TRBJ1-6 and V is TRBV27; D may be TRBD1 (5 bases). The CDR3 is made up of 15 amino acids. Germline CDR1 is MNHEY and CDR2 is SMNVEV (reference sequence). V was clipped by 8 bases and J by 1 base, with 12 bases between them. The CDR3 loop is CASGRGESYNSPLHF. CDR3 DNA sequence: TGTGCCAGCGGTCGAGGGGAGTCCTATAATTCACCCCTCCACTTT.

The CDR3 is CASSDFRGGLTDTQYF. The CDR3 bases are TGTGCCAGCAGTGATTTTAGGGGGGGTTTGACAGATACGCAGTATTTT. The chain couples TRBV2 to TRBJ2-3; the D gene is possibly TRBD2 (7 bases). V was trimmed by 3 bases and J by 3 bases, leaving 16 bases between them. The germline CDR1 and CDR2 sequences are SNHLY and FYNNEI. The CDR3 length is 16 residues.

The CDR3 bases are TGCGCCAGCAGCCAAGGTTGGGCTTCCGGCCCCAAAAACATTCAGTACTTC. Its translation: CASSQGWASGPKNIQYF. This chain connects TRBV4-1 to TRBJ2-4; D gene uncertain. Germline CDR1 is MGHRA and CDR2 is YSYEKL. CDR3 length equals 17 residues. Trimming shortened V by 1 base and J by 2 bases, and 15 bases separated the two germline ends.

This clone was detected only once. The chain joins TRBV19 to TRBJ2-1; D possibly corresponds to TRBD2 (7 bases). Germline assignment: CDR1 LNHDA and CDR2 SQIVND (reference sequence). The CDR3 sequence is 15 residues long. V lost 6 bases and J 4 bases, leaving 16 bases between the germline ends. The DNA for the CDR3 is TGTGCCAGTAGGGGGGGGGCGTTCATGTACAATGAGCAGTTCTTC. This codes for CASRGGAFMYNEQFF.